This is a list of T cell receptor beta chains from one sample in a study of T cells in Graves' hyperthyroidism and ophthalmopathy. Each CDR3 protein gets one entry after TCRdb re-called the multiplex PCR reads with MiXCR. There are around 380,000 distinct CDR3 sequences in the sample; approximately 13% occur only once, and less than 25% lies in the top ten. The sample was blood. The receptors were sampled from a man aged 25 to 40 with Graves' hyperthyroidism that later progressed to Graves' ophthalmopathy. The CDR3 runs from the conserved cysteine through the conserved F or W. The D gene is left open where the match is weak. Only part of the rows carry a size: once, few, many, or a class if the clone is expanded.

clone_size	d_call	v_call	j_call	cdr3_aa	cdr3_nt
many	TRBD1	TRBV6-8	TRBJ1-5	CASTKGASSNQPQHF	TGTGCCAGCACAAAGGGGGCCTCAAGCAATCAGCCCCAGCATTTT
many	NA	TRBV6-1	TRBJ2-7	CASTGRANYEQYF	TGTGCCAGCACAGGCAGGGCAAACTACGAGCAGTACTTC
many	NA	TRBV6-5	TRBJ2-1	CASSYSASRSYNEQFF	TGTGCCAGCAGTTACTCTGCGTCCCGCTCCTACAATGAGCAGTTCTTC
many	NA	TRBV7-3	TRBJ2-7	CASSLTSGAHEQYF	TGTGCCAGCAGCTTAACATCCGGGGCCCACGAGCAGTACTTC
many	NA	TRBV28	TRBJ2-7	CASSLGGARNEQYF	TGTGCCAGCAGTTTGGGGGGGGCTAGGAACGAGCAGTACTTC
many	NA	TRBV28	TRBJ1-6	CASSSSQRGITLHF	TGTGCCAGCAGCTCATCCCAACGGGGCATCACCCTCCACTTT
many	NA	TRBV20-1	TRBJ1-1	CSARPGPRGGTEAFF	TGCAGTGCTAGACCGGGTCCCAGGGGAGGCACTGAAGCTTTCTTT
NA	TRBD2	TRBV12-3/TRBV12-4	TRBJ2-7	CASSQEGLAKYEQYF	TGTGCCAGCAGCCAAGAGGGACTAGCTAAGTACGAGCAGTACTTC
few	NA	TRBV29-1	TRBJ2-7	CSVAEGYEQYF	TGCAGCGTTGCCGAGGGGTACGAGCAGTACTTC
many	TRBD1	TRBV12-3/TRBV12-4	TRBJ1-4	CASTWDRGREKLFF	TGTGCCAGCACCTGGGACAGAGGCAGGGAAAAACTGTTTTTT
NA	NA	TRBV24-1	TRBJ2-2	CATSESARTANTGELFF	TGTGCCACCAGTGAGTCGGCGAGGACAGCGAACACCGGGGAGCTGTTTTTT
NA	NA	TRBV5-5	TRBJ1-5	CASSWAGDQPQHF	TGTGCCAGCAGCTGGGCAGGGGATCAGCCCCAGCATTTT
NA	NA	TRBV28	TRBJ2-7	CASSPMGYEQYF	TGTGCCAGCAGTCCGATGGGCTACGAGCAGTACTTC
NA	NA	TRBV10-3	TRBJ1-5	CAISESAGGNQPQHF	TGTGCCATCAGTGAGTCAGCAGGGGGCAATCAGCCCCAGCATTTT
few	TRBD1	TRBV12-5	TRBJ1-6	CASGLVPGGKSPLHF	TGTGCTAGTGGTTTGGTACCAGGGGGGAAGTCACCCCTCCACTTT
many	NA	TRBV9	TRBJ1-1	CASSGGTGNTEAFF	TGTGCCAGCAGCGGAGGAACAGGGAACACTGAAGCTTTCTTT
NA	TRBD2	TRBV5-1	TRBJ2-2	CASTQNAGDGELFF	TGCGCCAGCACCCAAAACGCGGGGGACGGGGAGCTGTTTTTT
many	NA	TRBV20-1	TRBJ1-1	CRPSQNTEAFF	TGCAGACCGTCACAGAACACTGAAGCTTTCTTT
many	NA	TRBV11-2	TRBJ2-1	CASSLRTTVSEQFF	TGTGCCAGCAGCCTACGGACTACAGTGAGCGAGCAGTTCTTC
few	NA	TRBV7-2	TRBJ1-6	CASSLGWDYNSPLHF	TGTGCCAGCAGCTTAGGATGGGACTATAATTCACCCCTCCACTTT
many	TRBD1	TRBV2	TRBJ1-2	CASRSGGALYGYTF	TGTGCCAGCAGGTCAGGGGGCGCCCTCTATGGCTACACCTTC
few	NA	TRBV3-1	TRBJ1-4	CASSQDLGARPNEKLFF	TGTGCCAGCAGCCAAGATTTGGGGGCTCGGCCTAATGAAAAACTGTTTTTT
few	TRBD2	TRBV7-2	TRBJ2-3	CASSLVGTSGGTDTQYF	TGTGCCAGCAGCCTAGTGGGGACTAGCGGCGGGACAGATACGCAGTATTTT
few	TRBD1	TRBV4-1	TRBJ1-1	CASSPFTTGDTEAFF	TGCGCCAGCAGCCCCTTCACAACAGGGGACACTGAAGCTTTCTTT
few	TRBD1	TRBV2	TRBJ1-3	CASSDTDRVGNTIYF	TGTGCCAGCAGTGATACGGACAGGGTAGGAAACACCATATATTTT
many	NA	TRBV2	TRBJ2-1	CASSAQGSSYNEQFF	TGTGCCAGCAGTGCCCAGGGAAGCTCCTACAATGAGCAGTTCTTC
NA	TRBD1	TRBV10-2	TRBJ1-6	CATTGQGRSPLHF	TGCGCCACTACGGGACAGGGGCGGTCACCCCTCCACTTT
NA	NA	TRBV20-1	TRBJ2-2	CSARLQGSRWDTGELFF	TGCAGTGCTAGATTACAGGGTAGCCGATGGGACACCGGGGAGCTGTTTTTT
NA	NA	TRBV29-1	TRBJ2-1	CSARGQGYEQFF	TGCAGCGCCCGGGGGCAGGGGTATGAGCAGTTCTTC
NA	NA	TRBV6-5	TRBJ2-2	CASSYTQQHTGELFF	TGTGCCAGCAGTTACACGCAACAGCACACCGGGGAGCTGTTTTTT
many	NA	TRBV30	TRBJ1-5	CAWSGTVTNQPQHF	TGTGCCTGGAGTGGGACAGTTACTAATCAGCCCCAGCATTTT
many	TRBD1	TRBV20-1	TRBJ2-2	CSARDRTGPTNTGELFF	TGCAGTGCTAGAGACCGGACAGGCCCAACGAACACCGGGGAGCTGTTTTTT
NA	NA	TRBV25-1	TRBJ1-2	CAPPKTGSFYGYTF	TGTGCACCCCCAAAAACAGGGTCTTTCTATGGCTACACCTTC
many	TRBD2	TRBV30	TRBJ2-1	CAWSLGGRHNEQFF	TGTGCCTGGAGTTTGGGGGGGAGGCACAATGAGCAGTTCTTC
many	NA	TRBV11-3	TRBJ2-1	CASSLGPQPGAAGSYNEQFF	TGTGCCAGCAGCTTAGGACCTCAACCGGGGGCGGCGGGCTCCTACAATGAGCAGTTCTTC
many	NA	TRBV7-9	TRBJ2-6	CASSSPGRESGANVLTF	TGTGCCAGCAGCTCCCCGGGTCGGGAATCTGGGGCCAACGTCCTGACTTTC
NA	NA	TRBV19	TRBJ2-7	CASRPGTRSSYEQYF	TGTGCCAGTAGGCCCGGGACAAGGAGCTCCTACGAGCAGTACTTC
many	TRBD1	TRBV27	TRBJ1-1	CASSLLGAGTGGNTEAFF	TGTGCCAGCAGTTTATTGGGAGCCGGGACAGGGGGGAACACTGAAGCTTTCTTT
few	NA	TRBV5-1	TRBJ2-3	CASNLRRGDRADTQYF	TGCGCCAGCAATCTCAGGAGAGGGGACCGAGCAGATACGCAGTATTTT
many	NA	TRBV5-1	TRBJ1-2	CASSLVGDYGYTF	TGCGCCAGCAGCTTGGTAGGTGATTATGGCTACACCTTC
many	TRBD1	TRBV6-1	TRBJ1-2	CASRGDREYGYTF	TGTGCCAGCAGGGGGGACAGGGAGTATGGCTACACCTTC
many	TRBD2	TRBV11-2	TRBJ2-3	CASRGPRVAGPTDTQYF	TGTGCCAGCAGGGGACCAAGGGTAGCGGGGCCAACAGATACGCAGTATTTT
few	NA	TRBV5-1	TRBJ1-5	CASSPQGGDNQPQHF	TGCGCCAGCAGCCCCCAGGGAGGGGACAATCAGCCCCAGCATTTT
many	NA	TRBV5-4	TRBJ2-1	CASSLGGPFNEQFF	TGTGCCAGCAGTTTGGGGGGGCCATTCAATGAGCAGTTCTTC
few	NA	TRBV7-7	TRBJ2-5	CASSLGPIMEETQYF	TGTGCCAGCAGCTTAGGCCCGATCATGGAAGAGACCCAGTACTTC